This T cell receptor beta chain was documented in a study of T cell responses to AZD1222 COVID-19 vaccine. Study outcomes and limitations: Reportedly, nearly half the spike-specific TCRs target unmutated variant regions. At baseline, just six or seven AZD1222 recipients tested seropositive. Mostly white British, mostly female donors; authors suggested clonal diversity may be underestimated.

With respect to this clone: Its antigen is unknown.

The method was immunoSEQ multiplex PCR; TCRdb's version includes in-frame clones alone and lacks a portion of them. The sample holds about 140,000 clones, about 90% seen once. Germline V gene lookup returns CDR1 SGDLS and CDR2 YYNGEE. This CDR3 contains 13 residues. V dropped 3 bases and J dropped 5 bases, with 9 bases sitting between them. The sequencing here drew on peripheral blood, taken 28 days after the second AZD1222 dose. This sequence was found in an adult who received the AZD1222 COVID-19 vaccine. This chain links TRBV9 with TRBJ2-1; D is unresolved. The CDR3 nucleotides read TGTGCCAGCAGCGAAAGCGTGAACAATGAGCAGTTCTTC. Amino acids: CASSESVNNEQFF. Combining the CDR3 with reference TRBV9 and TRBJ2-1 gives the whole variable domain DSGVTQTPKHLITATGQRVTLRCSPRSGDLSVYWYQQSLDQGLQFLIQYYNGEERAKGNILERFSAQQFPDLHSELNLSSLELGDSALYFCASSESVNNEQFFGPGTRLTVL.